These 27 T cell receptor beta chains originate from one sample sequenced in a study of PD-L1 blockade in urothelial cancer. Data came from immunoSEQ multiplex PCR; TCRdb stores just in-frame clones and leaves some out. The table shows tens of thousands of clones, with roughly 89% occurring only once. Indicated time point: peripheral blood 6 weeks after treatment start. The source was PBMCs, collected around atezolizumab (anti-PD-L1) treatment. These receptors were collected from a man between 65 and 85 years old with urothelial cancer.

V usage is TRBV10-3 and J usage is TRBJ2-5; 14 positions match TRBD2. V shed 5 bases and J 5 bases; nucleotides not matched to a gene: 4. This CDR3 is 15 amino acids long. Germline values: CDR1 ENHRY, CDR2 SYGVKD. CDR3 region: CAISPGTSGSETQYF. The DNA for the CDR3 is TGTGCCATCAGTCCCGGGACTAGCGGGAGTGAGACCCAGTACTTC.

The gene calls are TRBV28 and TRBJ1-3; 7 nucleotides agree with TRBD1. The V gene end was trimmed by 5 bases and the J gene end by 3 bases; junction bases not matched to a gene: 7. From germline, CDR1 is MDHEN and CDR2 SYDVKM. The CDR3 totals 15 residues. Here the CDR3 DNA reads TGTGCCAGCAGTGTCGGACAGGACTTTGGAAACACCATATATTTT. Its translation is CASSVGQDFGNTIYF.

The chain carries TRBV19 and TRBJ1-5; 7 positions match TRBD1. V trimming: 5 bases; J trimming: 5 bases; junction bases outside the gene matches: 6. This CDR3 has 14 residues. Germline V gene sequence: CDR1 LNHDA, CDR2 SQIVND (reference sequence). CDR3 sequence reads: CASSPGTAYQPQHF. The CDR3 DNA reads as TGTGCCAGTAGTCCCGGGACAGCCTATCAGCCCCAGCATTTT.

This clone appeared once. The V and J genes are TRBV27 and TRBJ1-2; no clear D. Germline values: CDR1 MNHEY, CDR2 SMNVEV (reference sequence). V lost 3 bases to trimming and J lost 8 bases, with 16 bases between them. CDR3 length equals 14 residues. CDR3 amino acids: CASSFGRTREGYTF. The CDR3 DNA reads TGTGCCAGCAGTTTCGGTCGCACCCGGGAAGGCTACACCTTC.

This rearrangement joins TRBV6-5 to TRBJ2-7, with D hard to call. V was pared by 6 bases and J by 2 bases, with 14 bases between. The CDR3 length is 14 residues. Germline CDR1 reads MNHEY; CDR2 reads SVGAGI. This chain's CDR3 is CASSRIDSTYEQYF. The CDR3 nucleotides are TGTGCCAGCAGCCGAATCGATAGTACCTACGAGCAGTACTTC.

The chain couples TRBV19 to TRBJ1-2; a possible D gene is TRBD1 (6 bases). Per germline, CDR1 LNHDA and CDR2 SQIVND (reference sequence). The CDR3 is 14 residues long. The V and J ends lost 5 bases and 8 bases respectively, with 18 bases between them. The CDR3 loop is CASSFWGGSRGYTF. CDR3 sequence (DNA): TGTGCCAGTAGTTTTTGGGGGGGCAGTAGGGGCTACACCTTC.

This chain uses TRBV9 with TRBJ2-1; 11 nucleotides align to TRBD2. The CDR3 consists of 16 residues. The V segment lost 1 base and the J segment 2 bases; nucleotides outside the gene matches: 2. From germline, CDR1 is SGDLS and CDR2 YYNGEE. The CDR3 coding sequence is TGTGCCAGCAGCGTAAGGACTAGCGGGCCCTACAATGAGCAGTTCTTC. It is translated as CASSVRTSGPYNEQFF.

The chain joins TRBV6-1 to TRBJ1-4; 8 bases match TRBD1. The CDR3 has 14 residues. With V trimmed by 5 bases and J by 8 bases, 7 bases remained unmatched. Germline V gene data show CDR1 as MNHNS and CDR2 as SASEGT. CDR3 nucleotide sequence: TGTGCCAGCAGTTCGGACAGGGTAGGGGAAAAACTGTTTTTT. Its protein product is CASSSDRVGEKLFF.

This clone was counted only a few times. The chain joins TRBV19 to TRBJ1-5; 8 positions match TRBD1. Trimming removed 4 bases from V and 8 bases from J; junction bases left unmatched: 7. The CDR3 has 14 amino acids. In germline, CDR1 is LNHDA, CDR2 SQIVND (reference sequence). Written as DNA, the CDR3 is TGTGCCAGTAGTACCACAGGGGGTTGGGAGCCCCAGCATTTT. This translates into CASSTTGGWEPQHF.

The chain employs TRBV14 and TRBJ2-7, with D possibly TRBD1 on 6 matching bases. Trimming took 0 bases from V and 2 from J, leaving 14 bases between them. This CDR3 is built from 16 residues. From germline, CDR1 is SGHDN and CDR2 FVKESK. This CDR3 reads CASSQDQGSRPYEQYF. The DNA of the CDR3 is TGTGCCAGCAGCCAAGATCAGGGGTCGAGGCCCTACGAGCAGTACTTC. Full variable domain (rest looked up from reference TRBV14 and TRBJ2-7): EAGVTQFPSHSVIEKGQTVTLRCDPISGHDNLYWYRRVMGKEIKFLLHFVKESKQDESGMPNNRFLAERTGGTYSTLKVQPAELEDSGVYFCASSQDQGSRPYEQYFGPGTRLTVT.

The chain employs TRBV6-5 and TRBJ2-5, with D tentatively TRBD1 (7 bases). Germline CDR1 is MNHEY and CDR2 is SVGAGI. CDR3 length equals 14 residues. V lost 2 bases and J 1 base, leaving 8 bases between the germline ends. The CDR3 protein is CASSYQGGQETQYF. In DNA form, the CDR3 reads TGTGCCAGCAGTTACCAGGGGGGCCAAGAGACCCAGTACTTC.

The chain carries TRBV11-2 and TRBJ2-7; 7 nucleotides agree with TRBD1. The CDR3 has 17 residues. V shed 3 bases, J shed 0 bases, and the junction held 11 bases outside the gene matches. The germline CDR1 and CDR2 sequences are SGHAT and FQNNGV. CDR3 in DNA: TGTGCCAGCAGCTTGACCGGGACAGCGATCTCCTCCTACGAGCAGTACTTC. This codes for CASSLTGTAISSYEQYF.

This clone has only one observation. V gene TRBV19 combines with J gene TRBJ2-1, with 9 nucleotides matching TRBD1. Unmatched junction bases numbered 15, after V lost 5 bases and J lost 10 bases. Germline lookup yields CDR1 LNHDA and CDR2 SQIVND (reference sequence). This CDR3 is built from 16 residues. For the CDR3, the DNA is TGTGCCAGTAGTGCTCTCCGGGACAGGGCTGCGAGGGAGCAGTTCTTC. This codes for CASSALRDRAAREQFF.

This clone was detected once. The chain is built from TRBV19 and TRBJ2-3, with a possible D match to TRBD1 (6 bases). Trimming stripped 9 bases from V and 2 bases from J, with 12 bases between. Germline V CDR1 and CDR2: LNHDA, SQIVND (reference sequence). There are 13 residues in the CDR3. The CDR3 region has the DNA TGTGCCAGCAGGACAGATTTCACAGATACGCAGTATTTT. This sequence encodes CASRTDFTDTQYF.

The gene calls are TRBV10-3 and TRBJ2-1, with 12 bases matching TRBD2. Germline loops: CDR1 ENHRY, CDR2 SYGVKD. With 3 bases clipped from V and 9 bases from J, the junction kept 18 bases outside the gene matches. The CDR3 extends over 19 amino acids. This chain's CDR3 is CAISDRSTSGSRYVPEQFF. The CDR3 DNA sequence: TGTGCCATCAGTGACCGCTCGACTAGCGGGAGTAGGTACGTCCCTGAGCAGTTCTTC.

This sequence joins TRBV7-2 and TRBJ1-5; 8 bases map to TRBD1. Germline CDR1 is SGHTA and CDR2 is FQGNSA. The CDR3 runs to 14 residues. The ends lost 4 bases at V and 5 bases at J; junction bases unmatched: 4. The CDR3, as DNA: TGTGCCAGCAGCTGGACAGGGATCGATCAGCCCCAGCATTTT. Residues: CASSWTGIDQPQHF.

This chain joins TRBV18 and TRBJ2-3; 9 nucleotides line up with TRBD1. Unmatched junction bases numbered 13, after V lost 4 bases and J lost 2 bases. CDR1 is KGHSH, CDR2 LQKENI, per germline. This CDR3 has 18 residues. The CDR3 loop reads CASSLLYFGTGNTDTQYF. The CDR3, as DNA: TGTGCCAGCTCACTACTTTATTTCGGGACAGGGAACACAGATACGCAGTATTTT.

The V and J genes are TRBV6-1 and TRBJ1-5; D possibly corresponds to TRBD1 (5 bases). Trimming removed 0 bases from V and 4 bases from J, with 7 bases in between. From germline, CDR1 is MNHNS and CDR2 SASEGT. The CDR3 is 14 residues long. The CDR3 reads CASSEAGGNQPQHF. CDR3 sequence (DNA): TGTGCCAGCAGTGAAGCGGGGGGGAATCAGCCCCAGCATTTT.

This clone appeared a single time. The chain recombines TRBV15 with TRBJ2-3; 8 bases are shared with TRBD2. J lost 5 bases, V lost 6 bases, and 7 bases had no gene match. The CDR3 runs 14 residues. Looked up from germline, CDR1 is LNHNV and CDR2 is YYDKDF (reference sequence). The CDR3, as DNA: TGTGCCACCAGTACAGCGGGAGTATTAGATACGCAGTATTTT. Its translation is CATSTAGVLDTQYF.

This chain uses TRBV5-1 with TRBJ2-7; TRBD1 agrees at 7 bases. V shed 4 bases, J shed 2 bases, and the junction held 3 bases outside the gene matches. From germline, CDR1 is SGHRS and CDR2 YFSETQ. CDR3 length equals 13 residues. The CDR3: CASSIDRAYEQYF. The CDR3, as DNA: TGCGCCAGCAGCATTGACAGGGCCTACGAGCAGTACTTC.

This clone was counted only a few times. The gene calls are TRBV2 and TRBJ2-1, with 8 bases aligning to TRBD1. The CDR3 consists of 15 residues. Trimming cost V 4 bases and J 4 bases; bases outside gene matches: 6. Per germline, CDR1 SNHLY and CDR2 FYNNEI. The CDR3 nucleotides are TGTGCCAGCAGTGCCAGGGGGCAAGGGTACAATGAGCAGTTCTTC. Its translation is CASSARGQGYNEQFF.

The chain couples TRBV28 to TRBJ1-5, with TRBD1 as a possible D gene (6 bases). The ends were cut back, 5 bases at V and 2 bases at J, with 22 bases in the middle. The CDR3 has 18 residues. Per germline, CDR1 MDHEN and CDR2 SYDVKM. CDR3 sequence: CASSIPSWGGERNQPQHF. The DNA for the CDR3 is TGTGCCAGCAGTATCCCGTCGTGGGGGGGCGAGCGCAATCAGCCCCAGCATTTT.

CDR3 in amino acids: CASSSGLATSSYEQYF. The CDR3 DNA reads as TGTGCCAGCAGTTCGGGACTAGCGACTTCCTCCTACGAGCAGTACTTC. The chain combines TRBV27 with TRBJ2-7, with 10 bases matching TRBD2. V shed 4 bases and J 0 bases; nucleotides not matched to a gene: 6. This CDR3 contains 16 residues. Germline-derived CDR1 and CDR2 are MNHEY and SMNVEV (reference sequence).

This clone has a handful of counts. The J gene is TRBJ2-3, the V gene TRBV4-1, with 7 bases that match TRBD1. CDR3 length: 16 amino acids. The V gene's germline CDR1 is MGHRA and CDR2 YSYEKL. V shed 1 base and J 0 bases; nucleotides not matched to a gene: 4. CDR3 coding DNA: TGCGCCAGCAGCCAAGGTCTGGGACAGAGCACAGATACGCAGTATTTT. Translating it yields CASSQGLGQSTDTQYF.

The chain uses TRBV18 and TRBJ2-7; weak D call: TRBD1 (6 bases). There are 14 residues in the CDR3. Germline V gene lookup returns CDR1 KGHSH and CDR2 LQKENI. Trimming removed 3 bases at V and 5 bases at J, with 14 bases between. The CDR3 protein is CASSPSRGRNEQYF. The CDR3 nucleotides read TGTGCCAGCTCACCGAGCAGGGGCCGAAACGAGCAGTACTTC.

This sequence joins TRBV10-3 and TRBJ1-1; the D is unclear. Germline lookup yields CDR1 ENHRY and CDR2 SYGVKD. The CDR3 covers 13 residues. Deletions cut 2 bases from V and 0 bases from J, with 4 bases between. In DNA, the CDR3 is TGTGCCATCAGTGAGGACATGAACACTGAAGCTTTCTTT. It is translated as CAISEDMNTEAFF.

V gene TRBV21-1 combines with J gene TRBJ2-6; the table's D call, TRBD2, has no DNA check behind it. TRBV21-1 is classified as a pseudogene. The CDR3 has 16 residues. CDR3 sequence (DNA): TGTGCCAGCACCGGTGAGGGTCGCTCTGGGGCCAACGTCCTGACTTTC. Translating it yields CASTGEGRSGANVLTF.